A single T cell receptor (beta chain) is shown here with its context. There are 14 residues in the CDR3. CDR1 and CDR2 from the germline V gene are SGHTA and FQGNSA. V shed 3 bases and J shed 2 bases, with 11 bases lying between them. The sample originates from a study of shared clonotypes between healthy human individuals. Original analysis: ImmunoSEQ supplied junction-only sequences lacking quality scores, so filtering was different. Produced via immunoSEQ multiplex PCR; TCRdb's table is partial and in-frame only. V and J calls and clone size are as listed in that table; D and trimming were resolved from the DNA. The sample includes around 430,000 clones, more than 75% seen only once; the top ten take approximately 13%. There were no recent acute infections or vaccinations among the donors, who were healthy HIV-negative adults.

The genes are TRBV7-2 and TRBJ2-7, with D tentatively TRBD2 (7 bases). Sequenced: PBMCs. This clonotype was obtained from a woman aged 40 to 50 in good health. Some clones in this sample may be carry-over from other donors' samples. The CDR3 DNA reads as TGTGCCAGCAGCTTCGGGGGGCTCCCCTACGAGCAGTACTTC. Translation: CASSFGGLPYEQYF.